This T cell receptor beta chain was profiled in a study of cytomegalovirus exposure and HLA in healthy donors. Donors came from a validation cohort of over a hundred subjects, distinct from the first 666-subject cohort. The CDR3 extends over 15 amino acids. Deletions cut 2 bases from V and 3 bases from J, with 15 bases between. The germline CDR1 and CDR2 sequences are SGHKS and YYEKEE (reference sequence). Repertoires were generated with immunoSEQ multiplex PCR, while TCRdb's copy carries only in-frame clones and drops some. The data show some 130,000 clones, with 89% seen just once and 1% to 1.5% held by the top ten.

The V and J genes are TRBV5-5 and TRBJ2-7, with D tentatively TRBD2 (5 bases). This sequence originates from a woman aged 18-29 years in good health and CMV-seronegative. Sequenced: PBMCs. CDR3 region: CASSFDPGINYEQYF. CDR3 nucleotide sequence: TGTGCCAGCAGCTTCGATCCGGGAATCAACTACGAGCAGTACTTC.